Following are 22 T cell receptor beta chains from one sample sequenced in a study of T cell repertoires in aging, cancer and after chemotherapy. Amplification of TCR beta used genomic DNA extracted from peripheral blood. Rearranged V-D-J TRB sequences were amplified with a mixed TRB-A/B primer pool. From the multiplex PCR reads, TCRdb called clonotypes with MiXCR, one entry per CDR3 protein. The data contain almost 5,000 distinct CDR3 sequences, 20% to 25% of them singletons. Input material: blood. The origin of the receptors is a human donor in good health. The donor label of this sample is uncertain.

A word on this clonotype: A much larger clone differs by one base, so this may be a read error. The rearrangement links TRBV27 to TRBJ1-1; D remains ambiguous. CDR3 length: 13 residues. Germline CDR1 MNHEY, CDR2 SMNVEV (reference sequence). The CDR3 DNA sequence: TGTGCCAGCAGTTTAATGGGGAACACTGAAGTTTTCTTT. Protein: CASSLMGNTEVFF.

This clonotype is termed medium-sized. Here the CDR3 reads CASSSTGNYGYTF. In DNA, the CDR3 is TGTGCCAGCTCATCGACAGGGAACTATGGCTACACCTTC. The chain links TRBV18 to TRBJ1-2, with TRBD1 identical over 7 bases. Per germline, CDR1 KGHSH and CDR2 LQKENI. The CDR3 is made up of 13 amino acids. J lost 2 bases, V lost 5 bases, and 2 bases had no gene match.

The rearrangement links TRBV11-2 to TRBJ1-5; 7 bases agree with TRBD1. Trimming removed 5 bases from V and 4 bases from J; junction bases left unmatched: 8. The CDR3 covers 15 residues. Germline lookup yields CDR1 SGHAT and CDR2 FQNNGV. CDR3 nucleotide sequence: TGTGCCAGCAGCAGACAGGGTTTGGTAAATCAGCCCCAGCATTTT. This gives the protein CASSRQGLVNQPQHF. Combining the CDR3 with reference TRBV11-2 and TRBJ1-5 gives the whole variable domain EAGVAQSPRYKIIEKRQSVAFWCNPISGHATLYWYQQILGQGPKLLIQFQNNGVVDDSQLPKDRFSAERLKGVDSTLKIQPAKLEDSAVYLCASSRQGLVNQPQHFGDGTRLSIL.

Note on this clonotype: With a much larger clone just one base away, this may be a read error. The J gene is TRBJ1-2, the V gene TRBV11-2; no reliable D call. Trimming took off 3 bases at V and 6 bases at J, with 8 bases between the two ends. Germline-derived CDR1 and CDR2 are SGHAT and FQNNGV. The CDR3 covers 12 residues. CDR3 sequence reads: CASSLGVNGYTF. DNA of the CDR3: TGTGCCAGCAGCTTGGGAGTGAATGGCTACACCTTC.

This clonotype is medium-sized by share. The chain uses TRBV19 and TRBJ2-2, with unresolved D. CDR3 size: 13 residues. Germline CDR1 reads LNHDA; CDR2 reads SQIVND (reference sequence). Trimming shortened V by 4 bases and J by 0 bases, and 3 bases separated the two germline ends. The CDR3 loop reads CASSTTNTGELFF. CDR3 sequence (DNA): TGTGCCAGTAGTACTACGAACACCGGGGAGCTGTTTTTT.

This clonotype is classed as medium-sized. V gene TRBV27 combines with J gene TRBJ1-5, with D possibly matching TRBD1 (6 bases). The CDR3 has 14 residues. Germline assignment: CDR1 MNHEY and CDR2 SMNVEV (reference sequence). Trimming pared 5 bases from V and 6 bases from J, leaving 14 bases between. CDR3 region: CASSPTGYPQPQHF. The CDR3, as DNA: TGTGCCAGCAGTCCCACAGGGTACCCTCAGCCCCAGCATTTT.

This clonotype is categorized as medium-sized. This chain joins TRBV15 and TRBJ1-5; 7 positions match TRBD1. CDR1 LNHNV and CDR2 YYDKDF come from the germline V gene (reference sequence). The CDR3 covers 14 residues. After removal of 4 bases from V and 6 bases from J, the junction contained 6 bases not matched to a gene. CDR3: CATSNDREAQPQHF. DNA of the CDR3: TGTGCCACCAGCAACGACAGGGAGGCTCAGCCCCAGCATTTT.

By share, this clonotype counts as medium-sized. The CDR3 nucleotides are TGTGCCAGCACCGGGGCCGGGACACTACTCACCGGGGAGCTGTTTTTT. Translated, it gives CASTGAGTLLTGELFF. The genes are TRBV27 and TRBJ2-2; the D gene is possibly TRBD1 (6 bases). The V and J ends lost 7 bases and 4 bases respectively, with 19 bases between them. Germline lookup yields CDR1 MNHEY and CDR2 SMNVEV (reference sequence). There are 16 residues in the CDR3.

By share, this clonotype ranks as medium-sized. The CDR3 here is CASRGTGNQPQHF. The CDR3 nucleotides are TGTGCCAGCAGGGGGACAGGCAATCAGCCCCAGCATTTT. The chain carries TRBV12-3 or TRBV12-4 and TRBJ1-5, with 7 nucleotides matching TRBD1. V shed 6 bases and J 2 bases; nucleotides not matched to a gene: 1. The CDR3 extends over 13 amino acids.

This clonotype is termed medium-sized. The gene calls are TRBV11-2 and TRBJ2-5; D possibly corresponds to TRBD1 (5 bases). Germline values: CDR1 SGHAT, CDR2 FQNNGV. V shed 5 bases and J shed 2 bases, with 9 bases lying between them. The CDR3 length is 13 residues. The CDR3 loop is CASSRTGQETQYF. CDR3 coding DNA: TGTGCCAGCAGCCGCACAGGTCAAGAGACCCAGTACTTC.

This clonotype has a handful of counts. This chain links TRBV10-2 with TRBJ2-3; 8 bases are a match to TRBD2. V was clipped by 7 bases and J by 4 bases; unmatched bases: 10. The germline V gene encodes CDR1 WSHSY and CDR2 SAAADI. The CDR3 runs to 15 residues. The DNA for the CDR3 is TGCGCCAGCACCCCGGGTAGCGGGGTAGCAGATACGCAGTATTTT. This translates into CASTPGSGVADTQYF.

The rearrangement joins TRBV10-1 to TRBJ2-7; a weak D match, TRBD1 (6 bases). This CDR3 has 11 amino acids. The V and J ends lost 3 bases and 8 bases respectively, with 8 bases between them. In germline, CDR1 is WNHNN, CDR2 SYGVQD (reference sequence). The CDR3 reads CASSDGTQQYF. The CDR3 DNA sequence: TGCGCCAGCAGTGACGGGACACAGCAGTACTTC.

By sample fraction, this clonotype is medium-sized (0.01 to 0.1%). The chain employs TRBV27 and TRBJ2-1; perhaps TRBD1 as D (8 bases). Germline CDR1 is MNHEY and CDR2 is SMNVEV (reference sequence). V lost 2 bases and J 5 bases, leaving 19 bases between the germline ends. CDR3 length: 17 amino acids. The CDR3 here is CASSLNFRTGTNNEQFF. The CDR3 nucleotides read TGTGCCAGCAGTTTAAACTTTAGGACAGGGACTAACAATGAGCAGTTCTTC.

V and J are TRBV6-4 and TRBJ2-3, with D perhaps matching TRBD2 (6 bases). The CDR3 contains 14 residues. V was shortened by 2 bases and J by 1 base, with 7 bases between the two germline ends. Germline V CDR1 and CDR2: MRHNA, SNTAGT. CDR3 sequence reads: CASSDGGGTDTQYF. DNA of the CDR3: TGTGCCAGCAGTGACGGCGGGGGCACAGATACGCAGTATTTT.

This clonotype qualifies as medium-sized. The rearrangement links TRBV6-2 or TRBV6-3 to TRBJ1-1; no reliable D call. This CDR3 spans 14 amino acids. Trimming cost V 2 bases and J 3 bases, with 10 bases left between them. CDR1 and CDR2 from the germline V gene are MNHEY and SVGEGT. CDR3 DNA: TGTGCCAGCAGTTACCCCGGTTGGGACACTGAAGCTTTCTTT. It encodes CASSYPGWDTEAFF.

Relative to its sample, this clonotype is medium-sized (0.01 to 0.1%). The rearrangement links TRBV27 to TRBJ2-1, with unresolved D. Germline values: CDR1 MNHEY, CDR2 SMNVEV (reference sequence). Trimming removed 7 bases at V and 1 base at J, with 11 bases between. The CDR3 length is 14 residues. The CDR3 nucleotides read TGTGCCAGCAAAAATTCACGGTCCTACAATGAGCAGTTCTTC. Translation: CASKNSRSYNEQFF.

About this clonotype: This may arise from a read error, as a much more abundant clone is one base away. V is TRBV6-9 and J is TRBJ1-1, with 8 positions matching TRBD1. CDR3 length equals 14 residues. Germline lookup yields CDR1 MNHGY and CDR2 SVAAGI. The CDR3 here is CASSRDRGNIEAFF. Here the CDR3 DNA reads TGTGCCAGCAGTCGTGACAGGGGAAACATTGAAGCTTTCTTT.

In regard to this clonotype: Since a much larger clone is just one base distant, this may be a read error. V is TRBV6-5 and J is TRBJ2-2; D not resolved. V was clipped by 8 bases and J by 4 bases, with 8 bases between them. The CDR3 has 12 amino acids. From germline, CDR1 is MNHEY and CDR2 SVGAGI. In nucleotides, the CDR3 is TGTGCCAGCGGGCGGATCACCGGGGAGCTGTTTTTT. Its translation is CASGRITGELFF.

The chain couples TRBV15 to TRBJ2-2; 7 bases line up with TRBD1. The CDR3 totals 14 residues. V lost 3 bases to trimming and J lost 4 bases; unmatched junction nucleotides: 2. Germline CDR1 LNHNV, CDR2 YYDKDF (reference sequence). Here the CDR3 reads CATSRNRGTGELFF. Here the CDR3 DNA reads TGTGCCACCAGCAGGAACAGGGGCACCGGGGAGCTGTTTTTT.

This clonotype was detected ten times or more. This chain connects TRBV5-5 to TRBJ2-5; TRBD1 agrees at 9 bases. This CDR3 contains 15 residues. The germline CDR1 and CDR2 sequences are SGHKS and YYEKEE (reference sequence). V lost 2 bases, J lost 5 bases, and 7 bases stayed unmatched. This CDR3 is CASSFQQGAPETQYF. DNA of the CDR3: TGTGCCAGCAGCTTCCAACAGGGGGCCCCCGAGACCCAGTACTTC.

Remarks on this clonotype: Given a much more abundant clone one base away, this may be a read error. The rearrangement joins TRBV12-3 or TRBV12-4 to TRBJ2-7, with TRBD1 matching 9 bases. CDR3 length: 12 residues. The CDR3 DNA sequence: TGTGCCTCCGGGACAGGGCCCTACGAGCGGTACTTC. This translates into CASGTGPYERYF.

This clonotype was observed a handful of times. This chain uses TRBV5-1 with TRBJ1-2, with D uncertain. Germline V gene lookup returns CDR1 SGHRS and CDR2 YFSETQ. With 3 bases removed from V and 4 bases from J, the gap between germline ends came to 16 bases. This CDR3 region has 15 residues. CDR3 DNA sequence: TGCGCCAGCAGCTGGGGTTCGGAGGTCCCCTATGGCTACACCTTC. Its protein product is CASSWGSEVPYGYTF.